One sample yielded the 32 T cell receptor beta chains listed below, sequenced in a study of blood T cell repertoires in COVID-19. Only in-frame clones appear in the TCRdb table, and some are missing; sequencing was by immunoSEQ multiplex PCR. This table has 55,000 to 90,000 clones, about 90% appearing once. Sequences were obtained from peripheral blood. Source of these receptors: a human donor with active COVID-19. The donor label of this sample is uncertain.

The DNA of the CDR3 is TGTGCCAGCAGTTCACATGGCAGGCAAGAGACCCAGTACTTC. Amino acid sequence: CASSSHGRQETQYF. The chain recombines TRBV27 with TRBJ2-5; D is uncertain. Germline V gene lookup returns CDR1 MNHEY and CDR2 SMNVEV (reference sequence). V dropped 4 bases and J dropped 2 bases, with 11 bases sitting between them. The CDR3 length is 14 residues.

V and J are TRBV3-1 (or the pseudogene TRBV3-2) and TRBJ2-5; 7 nucleotides align to TRBD2. CDR3 size: 17 residues. Germline assignment: CDR1 LGHDT and CDR2 YNNKEL (reference sequence). V trimming: 7 bases; J trimming: 1 base; junction bases outside the gene matches: 15. The CDR3 protein is CASTSNLGGRFQETQYF. The CDR3 bases are TGTGCCAGCACCTCAAACCTGGGGGGGAGATTCCAAGAGACCCAGTACTTC.

The gene calls are TRBV19 and TRBJ2-7, with a tentative D call TRBD2 (6 bases). There are 14 residues in the CDR3. V gave up 7 bases and J gave up 1 base, with 14 bases separating them. CDR1 is LNHDA and CDR2 is SQIVND in the germline V gene (reference sequence). For the CDR3, the DNA is TGTGCCAGTAAGACTATGCGGGGTTCCTACGAGCAGTACTTC. Translated, it gives CASKTMRGSYEQYF. Based on the CDR3 plus reference TRBV19 and TRBJ2-7, the full variable domain is DGGITQSPKYLFRKEGQNVTLSCEQNLNHDAMYWYRQDPGQGLRLIYYSQIVNDFQKGDIAEGYSVSREKKESFPLTVTSAQKNPTAFYLCASKTMRGSYEQYFGPGTRLTVT.

The V gene is TRBV28, the J gene TRBJ1-6, with TRBD1 as a possible D gene (6 bases). The CDR3 extends over 15 amino acids. Trimming pared 5 bases from V and 7 bases from J, leaving 15 bases between. Germline values: CDR1 MDHEN, CDR2 SYDVKM. CDR3 sequence (DNA): TGTGCCAGCAGTGGTTTCGGACAGACCAATTCACCCCTCCACTTT. This encodes CASSGFGQTNSPLHF. Full variable domain (missing parts from reference TRBV28 and TRBJ1-6): DVKVTQSSRYLVKRTGEKVFLECVQDMDHENMFWYRQDPGLGLRLIYFSYDVKMKEKGDIPEGYSVSREKKERFSLILESASTNQTSMYLCASSGFGQTNSPLHFGNGTRLTVT.

The chain is built from TRBV2 and TRBJ2-3, with D possibly being TRBD2 (6 bases). The CDR3 runs to 16 residues. Germline V CDR1 and CDR2: SNHLY, FYNNEI. V was shortened by 0 bases and J by 4 bases, with 14 bases between the two germline ends. The CDR3 nucleotides are TGTGCCAGCAGTGAAGCACTGCAGGGAGGTGCAGATACGCAGTATTTT. Translation gives CASSEALQGGADTQYF. The whole variable domain, filled in from reference TRBV2 and TRBJ2-3, reads EPEVTQTPSHQVTQMGQEVILRCVPISNHLYFYWYRQILGQKVEFLVSFYNNEISEKSEIFDDQFSVERPDGSNFTLKIRSTKLEDSAMYFCASSEALQGGADTQYFGPGTRLTVL.

This chain uses TRBV6-5 with TRBJ1-2; D unresolved. The CDR3 contains 13 residues. The germline gives CDR1 MNHEY, CDR2 SVGAGI. Trimming cost V 2 bases and J 4 bases, with 8 bases left between them. In DNA, the CDR3 is TGTGCCAGCAGTTACGGGGAGAGCTATGGCTACACCTTC. It translates to CASSYGESYGYTF.

This clone was observed a handful of times. This rearrangement joins TRBV2 to TRBJ2-7, with D possibly TRBD2 on 5 matching bases. Germline V gene sequence: CDR1 SNHLY, CDR2 FYNNEI. This CDR3 contains 15 residues. The V gene lost 7 bases and the J gene lost 7 bases, with 23 bases spanning the gap. The CDR3 DNA reads as TGTGCCAGCAAGGCCTTCGAGGGCCTTGAGGATGAGCAGTACTTC. Its protein product is CASKAFEGLEDEQYF.

The count of this clone is one. The genes are TRBV5-4 and TRBJ2-1, with 8 bases fitting TRBD1. V lost 3 bases, J lost 1 base, and 3 bases stayed unmatched. The CDR3 has 15 amino acids. The germline V gene encodes CDR1 SGHNT and CDR2 YYREEE (reference sequence). The CDR3 region has the DNA TGTGCCAGCAGCTACGGACAGGGATCCTACAATGAGCAGTTCTTC. Protein sequence: CASSYGQGSYNEQFF.

V usage is TRBV28 and J usage is TRBJ1-2; D remains unclear. V was pared by 10 bases and J by 2 bases, with 11 bases between. Germline V gene data show CDR1 as MDHEN and CDR2 as SYDVKM. CDR3 length equals 12 residues. The CDR3 loop reads CANAGRNYGYTF. The CDR3 DNA reads TGTGCCAACGCCGGGAGAAACTATGGCTACACCTTC.

The rearrangement joins TRBV7-9 to TRBJ2-1, with TRBD1 as a possible D gene (5 bases). Trimming removed 4 bases at V and 6 bases at J, with 7 bases between. This CDR3 has 12 residues. From germline, CDR1 is SEHNR and CDR2 FQNEAQ (reference sequence). CDR3 DNA: TGTGCCAGCAGCTGGGGCGTCAATGAGCAGTTCTTC. This translates into CASSWGVNEQFF.

This CDR3 reads CATSDPAGPNTEAFF. CDR3 bases: TGTGCCACCAGTGACCCCGCGGGGCCGAACACTGAAGCTTTCTTT. V usage is TRBV24-1 and J usage is TRBJ1-1; weak D call: TRBD1 (5 bases). The CDR3 extends over 15 amino acids. The germline CDR1 and CDR2 sequences are KGHDR and SFDVKD. V was clipped by 4 bases and J by 1 base, with 12 bases between them.

This chain links TRBV5-1 with TRBJ2-3; 7 bases are shared with TRBD2. This CDR3 has 16 residues. V trimming: 0 bases; J trimming: 4 bases; junction bases outside the gene matches: 8. Germline loops: CDR1 SGHRS, CDR2 YFSETQ. CDR3 protein: CASSLVGRETADTQYF. The CDR3 DNA follows: TGCGCCAGCAGCTTGGTGGGGCGGGAGACTGCAGATACGCAGTATTTT.

The chain couples TRBV4-3 to TRBJ1-1; no clear D. The germline CDR1 and CDR2 sequences are LGHNA and YSLEER. V was cut by 1 base and J by 1 base, with 10 bases left in between. CDR3 length: 15 residues. CDR3 nucleotide sequence: TGCGCCAGCAGCCAAGGCGTAACTCAGAACACTGAAGCTTTCTTT. Encoded protein: CASSQGVTQNTEAFF.

CDR3 sequence: CASSQGTGNQETQYF. DNA for the CDR3: TGTGCCAGCAGTCAAGGGACAGGGAACCAAGAGACCCAGTACTTC. J is TRBJ2-5 and V is TRBV6-2 or TRBV6-3; 9 bases are shared with TRBD1. The CDR3 totals 15 residues. Unmatched junction bases numbered 4, after V lost 5 bases and J lost 0 bases. Germline-derived CDR1 and CDR2 are MNHEY and SVGEGT.

The CDR3 DNA sequence: TGTGCCAGCAGTGAAGGAGACAGGGGGTACGAGCAGTACTTC. The encoded protein is CASSEGDRGYEQYF. This sequence joins TRBV21-1 and TRBJ2-7; the table names TRBD1, a call not compared with the DNA. TRBV21-1 is recorded as a pseudogene. This CDR3 region has 14 residues.

V is TRBV28 and J is TRBJ1-6; 7 bases align to TRBD1. This CDR3 has 16 residues. CDR1 is MDHEN and CDR2 is SYDVKM in the germline V gene. V trimming: 6 bases; J trimming: 10 bases; junction bases outside the gene matches: 15. The CDR3: CASRPTGRGQGSPLHF. The DNA of the CDR3 is TGTGCCAGCAGACCGACCGGGAGGGGGCAAGGGTCACCCCTCCACTTT.

This chain joins TRBV5-8 and TRBJ2-3; TRBD2 aligns across 9 bases. The germline CDR1 and CDR2 sequences are SGHTS and YDEGEE. There are 15 residues in the CDR3. Trimming cost V 0 bases and J 2 bases; bases outside gene matches: 1. DNA of the CDR3: TGTGCCAGCAGCTTGGGACTAGCGGTCACAGATACGCAGTATTTT. Translation: CASSLGLAVTDTQYF.

V usage is TRBV19 and J usage is TRBJ2-5, with 10 positions matching TRBD1. With 6 bases clipped from V and 3 bases from J, the junction kept 10 bases outside the gene matches. Germline assignment: CDR1 LNHDA and CDR2 SQIVND (reference sequence). The CDR3 contains 16 residues. For the CDR3, the DNA is TGTGCCAGTAGGAGAGGGACAGGGGTTTTCGAAGAGACCCAGTACTTC. Translated: CASRRGTGVFEETQYF.

V usage is TRBV19 and J usage is TRBJ2-7; a weak D match, TRBD2 (6 bases). The CDR3 is made up of 13 amino acids. Trimming removed 4 bases at V and 6 bases at J, with 13 bases between. Germline CDR1 reads LNHDA; CDR2 reads SQIVND (reference sequence). This CDR3 is CASSRTEGSEQYF. For the CDR3, the DNA is TGTGCCAGTAGTAGGACGGAGGGGAGCGAGCAGTACTTC.

A few counts support this clone. The chain carries TRBV24-1 and TRBJ2-2; the match to TRBD2 covers 7 bases. CDR3 length: 15 residues. Germline values: CDR1 KGHDR, CDR2 SFDVKD. The trim removed 5 bases at V and 2 bases at J, leaving 4 bases unmatched. CDR3: CATSGTSVNTGELFF. For the CDR3, the DNA is TGTGCCACCAGTGGAACTAGCGTTAACACCGGGGAGCTGTTTTTT.

The CDR3 nucleotides read TGTGCCAGCAGCTCTGACAGTAGAGGAAACACCATATATTTT. It translates to CASSSDSRGNTIYF. The genes are TRBV5-4 and TRBJ1-3, with D possibly matching TRBD1 (5 bases). In germline, CDR1 is SGHNT, CDR2 YYREEE (reference sequence). The CDR3 length is 14 residues. V lost 3 bases and J lost 4, with 11 bases in between.

The chain has TRBV7-9 and TRBJ2-7; 7 bases agree with TRBD1. Losses at the gene ends were 5 bases for V and 4 bases for J; bases not matched to a gene: 11. CDR3 length equals 15 residues. Germline CDR1 SEHNR, CDR2 FQNEAQ (reference sequence). The CDR3 coding sequence is TGTGCCAGCAGCACCCTCACCGGGACAGCATACGAGCAGTACTTC. It specifies CASSTLTGTAYEQYF. Looking up the rest from reference TRBV7-9 and TRBJ2-7 gives the full variable domain: DTGVSQNPRHKITKRGQNVTFRCDPISEHNRLYWYRQTLGQGPEFLTYFQNEAQLEKSRLLSDRFSAERPKGSFSTLEIQRTEQGDSAMYLCASSTLTGTAYEQYFGPGTRLTVT.

The genes are TRBV7-9 and TRBJ2-1; D is possibly TRBD2 (5 bases). CDR3 length: 13 residues. The V end lost 0 bases, the J end lost 7 bases, and 7 bases lay between the germline ends. Germline V lookup: CDR1 SEHNR, CDR2 FQNEAQ (reference sequence). CDR3 DNA sequence: TGTGCCAGCAGCTTAGCGGGAGTTAATGAGCAGTTCTTC. It translates to CASSLAGVNEQFF.

The chain couples TRBV5-1 to TRBJ1-5, with D tentatively TRBD1 (6 bases). Trimming took off 0 bases at V and 7 bases at J, with 14 bases between the two ends. The CDR3 length is 15 residues. CDR1 and CDR2 (germline): SGHRS, YFSETQ. CDR3 DNA sequence: TGCGCCAGCAGCTTGGCAGGGCAGGGGAGCCAGCCCCAGCATTTT. Protein sequence: CASSLAGQGSQPQHF.

CDR3 nucleotide sequence: TGCAGTGCTAGTACCCCGGTGAACACTGAAGCTTTCTTT. This translates into CSASTPVNTEAFF. The V and J genes are TRBV20-1 and TRBJ1-1; no definite D call. Germline-derived CDR1 and CDR2 are DFQATT and SNEGSKA (reference sequence). The ends were cut back, 3 bases at V and 0 bases at J, with 8 bases in the middle. The CDR3 consists of 13 residues.

V usage is TRBV30 and J usage is TRBJ2-2, with D perhaps TRBD2 (5 bases). Germline V gene lookup returns CDR1 GTSNPN and CDR2 SVGIG (reference sequence). CDR3 length equals 13 residues. Trimming removed 4 bases at V and 4 bases at J, with 10 bases between. This chain's CDR3 is CAWTAGLTGELFF. Written as DNA, the CDR3 is TGTGCCTGGACCGCTGGACTCACCGGGGAGCTGTTTTTT.

The CDR3 is CASSWTENTEAFF. DNA for the CDR3: TGTGCCAGTAGCTGGACTGAGAACACTGAAGCTTTCTTT. This rearrangement joins TRBV19 to TRBJ1-1, with D unresolved. The V and J ends lost 6 bases and 1 base respectively, with 9 bases between them. CDR3 length equals 13 residues. CDR1 LNHDA and CDR2 SQIVND come from the germline V gene (reference sequence).

The CDR3 DNA follows: TGTGCTAGTGGCCTGGGACAGGGGAGCGAGACCCAGTACTTC. Amino acid sequence: CASGLGQGSETQYF. The V and J genes are TRBV12-5 and TRBJ2-5; the match to TRBD1 covers 10 bases. The V gene's germline CDR1 is LGHNT and CDR2 FRNRAP. V was pared by 6 bases and J by 5 bases, with 6 bases of the junction left unmatched. This CDR3 comprises 14 residues.

The chain recombines TRBV24-1 with TRBJ2-2; the match to TRBD2 covers 7 bases. V lost 4 bases, J lost 4 bases, and 11 bases stayed unmatched. In germline, CDR1 is KGHDR, CDR2 SFDVKD. The CDR3 consists of 17 residues. CDR3 bases: TGTGCCACCAGTGACCGCGTAGGTAGCGGGTTCACCGGGGAGCTGTTTTTT. As protein: CATSDRVGSGFTGELFF.

V is TRBV21-1 and J is TRBJ2-1; TRBD2 is taken as the D call from the table, unchecked against the DNA. TRBV21-1 is noted as a pseudogene. The CDR3 totals 17 residues. Written as DNA, the CDR3 is TGTGCCAGCAGCAATCCCCCTAGCCAGGCCCCCTACAATGAGCAGTTCTTC. Protein: CASSNPPSQAPYNEQFF.

J is TRBJ2-7 and V is TRBV5-5; no clear D gene. Germline-derived CDR1 and CDR2 are SGHKS and YYEKEE (reference sequence). Trimming removed 1 base at V and 0 bases at J, with 5 bases between. The CDR3 is 13 amino acids. The CDR3 region is CASSLWPSYEQYF. The CDR3 DNA sequence: TGTGCCAGCAGCTTGTGGCCCTCCTACGAGCAGTACTTC. Full variable domain (missing parts from reference TRBV5-5 and TRBJ2-7): DAGVTQSPTHLIKTRGQQVTLRCSPISGHKSVSWYQQVLGQGPQFIFQYYEKEERGRGNFPDRFSARQFPNYSSELNVNALLLGDSALYLCASSLWPSYEQYFGPGTRLTVT.

The chain carries TRBV11-2 and TRBJ2-2, with TRBD1 matching 7 bases. V was clipped by 7 bases and J by 8 bases; unmatched bases: 7. There are 13 residues in the CDR3. Germline V gene sequence: CDR1 SGHAT, CDR2 FQNNGV. CDR3 loop: CASTKTGSGELFF. Written as DNA, the CDR3 is TGTGCCAGCACCAAGACAGGGTCAGGGGAGCTGTTTTTT.